This T cell receptor (beta chain) was captured by sequencing in a study of T cell responses to AZD1222 COVID-19 vaccine. Study-wide points: Increased Spike-specific TCR breadth and depth were observed after two AZD1222 doses. Samples come after the peak T cell response, not at day 14.

On this clone itself: Antigen specificity is unknown.

Using immunoSEQ multiplex PCR, the repertoire was profiled, and TCRdb retains in-frame clones only, with some absent. Found here are 150,000 to 200,000 clones, around 89% of them singletons; the top ten hold under 8%. The receptor was isolated from an adult in good health. Here the sequenced sample was peripheral blood, taken on day 0 of AZD1222 vaccination.

CDR3 nucleotide sequence: TGTGCCAGCTCACCCCAAGGGGACCTAGGGTACAATGAGCAGTTCTTC. Translating gives CASSPQGDLGYNEQFF. V is TRBV18 and J is TRBJ2-1, with D perhaps TRBD1 or TRBD2 (5 bases each). This CDR3 has 16 amino acids. With 3 bases removed from V and 4 bases from J, the gap between germline ends came to 16 bases. Germline assignment: CDR1 KGHSH and CDR2 LQKENI.